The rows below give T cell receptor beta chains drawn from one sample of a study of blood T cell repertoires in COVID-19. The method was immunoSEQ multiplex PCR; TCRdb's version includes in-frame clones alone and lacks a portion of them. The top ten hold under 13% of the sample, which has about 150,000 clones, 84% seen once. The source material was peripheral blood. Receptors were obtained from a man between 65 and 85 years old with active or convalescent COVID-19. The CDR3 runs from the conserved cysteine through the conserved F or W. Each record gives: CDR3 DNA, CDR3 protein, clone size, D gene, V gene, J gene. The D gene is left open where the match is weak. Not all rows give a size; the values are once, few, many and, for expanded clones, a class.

CDR3 DNA: TGTGCCAGCAGCTTGGGGTTCGGCACCGGGGAGCTGTTTTTT
CDR3 protein: CASSLGFGTGELFF
clone size: -
D gene: -
V gene: TRBV5-4
J gene: TRBJ2-2

CDR3 DNA: TGTGCCAGCAGCGTGGCACAGGGGGTCCACGAGCAGTACTTC
CDR3 protein: CASSVAQGVHEQYF
clone size: -
D gene: TRBD1
V gene: TRBV9
J gene: TRBJ2-7

CDR3 DNA: TGTGCCAGCAGTGAGCAGACAGGAACCTACAATGAGCAGTTCTTC
CDR3 protein: CASSEQTGTYNEQFF
clone size: -
D gene: -
V gene: TRBV2
J gene: TRBJ2-1

CDR3 DNA: TGTGCCAGCTCAGACGGGATAAACCGAAGGGAGCAGTACTTC
CDR3 protein: CASSDGINRREQYF
clone size: -
D gene: -
V gene: TRBV18
J gene: TRBJ2-7

CDR3 DNA: TGTGCCAGCAGCTTAGGATATCAGGGTATGGGTGAGCAGTACTTC
CDR3 protein: CASSLGYQGMGEQYF
clone size: -
D gene: -
V gene: TRBV11-2
J gene: TRBJ2-7

CDR3 DNA: TGTGCCAGCAGTTTTGTCGCAGCCTACGAGCAGTACTTC
CDR3 protein: CASSFVAAYEQYF
clone size: -
D gene: -
V gene: TRBV27
J gene: TRBJ2-7

CDR3 DNA: TGTGCCACCAGTGATTCCGGGACAGGAGGGGAGACCCAGTACTTC
CDR3 protein: CATSDSGTGGETQYF
clone size: once
D gene: TRBD1
V gene: TRBV24-1
J gene: TRBJ2-5

CDR3 DNA: TGTGCCAGCAGCTTACAGATGCAAGAGACCCAGTACTTC
CDR3 protein: CASSLQMQETQYF
clone size: once
D gene: -
V gene: TRBV5-6
J gene: TRBJ2-5

CDR3 DNA: TGTGCCAGCAGCGTCCGGGATCAGCCCCAGCATTTT
CDR3 protein: CASSVRDQPQHF
clone size: -
D gene: -
V gene: TRBV6-6
J gene: TRBJ1-5

CDR3 DNA: TGTGCCAGCAGTTTCCCTCCGGGACAGGGGAAAGAGACCCAGTACTTC
CDR3 protein: CASSFPPGQGKETQYF
clone size: -
D gene: TRBD1
V gene: TRBV28
J gene: TRBJ2-5

CDR3 DNA: TGCAGTGCTAGTAGGTTCGGGGGAGCAACGTCGAGAAAGCAGTACTTC
CDR3 protein: CSASRFGGATSRKQYF
clone size: -
D gene: -
V gene: TRBV20-1
J gene: TRBJ2-7